These T cell receptor beta chains were read from a single sample in a study of cytomegalovirus exposure and HLA in healthy donors. Method: immunoSEQ multiplex PCR; TCRdb's copy keeps in-frame clones and lacks some. In the table there are 160,000 or so clones, roughly 80% of which are singletons. The sequencing sample was made of PBMCs. The receptors come from a man between 50 and 59 years old in good health and CMV-seropositive. CDR3s include the opening cysteine and the closing phenylalanine or tryptophan. Fields, in order: clone size, J gene, D gene, V gene, CDR3 DNA, CDR3 protein. A D gene is named only where the DNA matches it firmly. Size values are once, few and many counts, or a class for expanded clones, and some rows have none.

size: NA; J: TRBJ2-2; D: TRBD2; V: TRBV10-3; DNA: TGTGCCATCAGTGATGAGCGGGGTGGGACCGGGGAGCTGTTTTTT; CDR3: CAISDERGGTGELFF
size: few; J: TRBJ2-7; D: NA; V: TRBV9; DNA: TGTGCCAGCAGCGTAGGGCCCTCCTACGAGCAGTACTTC; CDR3: CASSVGPSYEQYF
size: once; J: TRBJ2-1; D: NA; V: TRBV2; DNA: TGTGCCAACGCAGACAGAAAGGCCTACAATGAGCAGTTCTTC; CDR3: CANADRKAYNEQFF
size: NA; J: TRBJ1-4; D: NA; V: TRBV7-2; DNA: TGTGCCACACGGGTACAGGTTGCAACTAATGAAAAACTGTTTTTT; CDR3: CATRVQVATNEKLFF
size: NA; J: TRBJ1-2; D: TRBD1; V: TRBV4-3; DNA: TGCGCCAGCAGCCAAGGGGACAGTGCCGCCTTCGGCTACACCTTC; CDR3: CASSQGDSAAFGYTF
size: NA; J: TRBJ1-1; D: NA; V: TRBV2; DNA: TGTGCCAGCAGATCATCCCCGGGGACTGAAGCTTTCTTT; CDR3: CASRSSPGTEAFF
size: NA; J: TRBJ1-6; D: TRBD1; V: TRBV9; DNA: TGTGCCAGCAGCGTGACGGACAGGGGATATTCACCCCTCCACTTT; CDR3: CASSVTDRGYSPLHF
size: NA; J: TRBJ2-7; D: TRBD2; V: TRBV27; DNA: TGTGCCAGCAGTTCGACTAGCGGGGGCGAGCAGTACTTC; CDR3: CASSSTSGGEQYF
size: NA; J: TRBJ2-4; D: TRBD1; V: TRBV5-6; DNA: TGTGCCAGCAGCTCAACATCAGGGGGCGTGCAGGCCAAAAACATTCAGTACTTC; CDR3: CASSSTSGGVQAKNIQYF
size: once; J: TRBJ2-6; D: NA; V: TRBV5-1; DNA: TGCGCCAGCAGCGCATGGGGGCCGGGCTCTGGGGCCAACGTCCTGACTTTC; CDR3: CASSAWGPGSGANVLTF
size: few; J: TRBJ2-5; D: TRBD2; V: TRBV5-1; DNA: TGCGCCAGCAGCTCTCAGCGGGGGGGTTCCGAGACCCAGTACTTC; CDR3: CASSSQRGGSETQYF
size: NA; J: TRBJ2-1; D: NA; V: TRBV6-5; DNA: TGTGCCAGCAGTTACGAGCAGGGGCAGTGGAATGAGCAGTTCTTC; CDR3: CASSYEQGQWNEQFF
size: NA; J: TRBJ2-3; D: NA; V: TRBV11-3; DNA: TGTGCCAGCAGCTTAGTCGGGGATACGCAGTATTTT; CDR3: CASSLVGDTQYF
size: NA; J: TRBJ1-2; D: NA; V: TRBV4-1; DNA: TGCGCCAGCAGCCCAATCACTCGGGGAATTAACGCTGGCTACACCTTC; CDR3: CASSPITRGINAGYTF
size: NA; J: TRBJ2-7; D: NA; V: TRBV11-2; DNA: TGTGCCAGCGCTAGAGCGGGACAGGCTTTATACGAGCAGTACTTC; CDR3: CASARAGQALYEQYF
size: NA; J: TRBJ2-1; D: NA; V: TRBV5-1; DNA: TGCGCCAGCAGGCGAGGCGGCGATGAGCAGTTCTTC; CDR3: CASRRGGDEQFF
size: NA; J: TRBJ2-2; D: TRBD2; V: TRBV27; DNA: TGTGCCAGCAGCAGCGGGGGTGGCACCGGGGAGCTGTTTTTT; CDR3: CASSSGGGTGELFF
size: NA; J: TRBJ2-7; D: TRBD1; V: TRBV5-1; DNA: TGCGCCAGCAGCTTGGACGGACAGGGGGGGCCCAACGAGCAGTACTTC; CDR3: CASSLDGQGGPNEQYF
size: NA; J: TRBJ2-7; D: NA; V: TRBV10-3; DNA: TGTGCCATCAGTGAGTCGGACTCAGCTTACGAGCAGTACTTC; CDR3: CAISESDSAYEQYF
size: NA; J: TRBJ2-1; D: TRBD1; V: TRBV29-1; DNA: TGCAGCGTTGAGGTACAGGGGGCCTACAATGAGCAGTTCTTC; CDR3: CSVEVQGAYNEQFF
size: NA; J: TRBJ1-4; D: TRBD1; V: TRBV7-9; DNA: TGTGCCAGCAGAACAGGGGTTGGAAATGAAAAACTGTTTTTT; CDR3: CASRTGVGNEKLFF
size: NA; J: TRBJ1-6; D: TRBD1; V: TRBV5-1; DNA: TGCGCCAGCAGATGGGACAGGGAAAGTTCACCCCTCCACTTT; CDR3: CASRWDRESSPLHF
size: NA; J: TRBJ2-1; D: TRBD2; V: TRBV7-9; DNA: TGTGCCAGCAGGGCCTCCGGGGGGACCTCCTACAATGAGCAGTTCTTC; CDR3: CASRASGGTSYNEQFF
size: NA; J: TRBJ1-4; D: TRBD1; V: TRBV27; DNA: TGTGCCAGCAGCCTAAGGGCACCGGGACAGGTTGAAAAACTGTTTTTT; CDR3: CASSLRAPGQVEKLFF
size: NA; J: TRBJ1-6; D: NA; V: TRBV5-4; DNA: TGTGCCAGCAGCTTGACCCTATTAAGCTCCTATAATTCACCCCTCCACTTT; CDR3: CASSLTLLSSYNSPLHF
size: NA; J: TRBJ1-2; D: NA; V: TRBV7-6; DNA: TGTGCCAGCAGCCCCCGGGGACTTAACTATGGCTACACCTTC; CDR3: CASSPRGLNYGYTF
size: NA; J: TRBJ1-2; D: TRBD1; V: TRBV19; DNA: TGTGCCAGTAGGATCCCCCGCGGGACAGGGGATGCTGGCTACACCTTC; CDR3: CASRIPRGTGDAGYTF
size: NA; J: TRBJ1-1; D: TRBD1; V: TRBV6-1; DNA: TGTGCCAGCAGTGAACAGGGGGGCGTCACTGAAGCTTTCTTT; CDR3: CASSEQGGVTEAFF
size: once; J: TRBJ2-1; D: TRBD1; V: TRBV19; DNA: TGTGCCAGTAGTATAGGTCAGGGACAGGGGGCGGCCTACAATGAGCAGTTCTTC; CDR3: CASSIGQGQGAAYNEQFF
size: NA; J: TRBJ1-6; D: NA; V: TRBV19; DNA: TGTGCCAGTAGTACTTCCCGACAGAATTCACCCCTCCACTTT; CDR3: CASSTSRQNSPLHF
size: NA; J: TRBJ2-1; D: TRBD2; V: TRBV14; DNA: TGTGCCAGCAGCCAAGAAGCGGGGAGCTCCTACAATGAGCAGTTCTTC; CDR3: CASSQEAGSSYNEQFF
size: NA; J: TRBJ2-1; D: TRBD1; V: TRBV27; DNA: TGTGCCAGCACGCGGACAGGGGGCCCCCTGAGCGCTTACAATGAGCAGTTCTTC; CDR3: CASTRTGGPLSAYNEQFF
size: NA; J: TRBJ1-5; D: NA; V: TRBV19; DNA: TGTGCCAGTAGTATAACATCCACTAGCAATCAGCCCCAGCATTTT; CDR3: CASSITSTSNQPQHF
size: once; J: TRBJ1-4; D: TRBD1; V: TRBV2; DNA: TGTGCCAGCAGTGAACAGGGTGGGACAGGGGGTGGAAAACTGTTTTTT; CDR3: CASSEQGGTGGGKLFF
size: NA; J: TRBJ1-4; D: TRBD1; V: TRBV28; DNA: TGTGCCAGCAGTGTGAGACAGGGGGCAAGCGAAAAACTGTTTTTT; CDR3: CASSVRQGASEKLFF
size: NA; J: TRBJ2-2; D: TRBD2; V: TRBV18; DNA: TGTGCCAGCTCACCACCAGGAGCGGGGGCGTACACCGGGGAGCTGTTTTTT; CDR3: CASSPPGAGAYTGELFF
size: once; J: TRBJ2-7; D: TRBD2; V: TRBV27; DNA: TGTGCCAGCAGTACCACCGCGATCGGGCGGGGGTACGAGCAGTACTTC; CDR3: CASSTTAIGRGYEQYF
size: NA; J: TRBJ2-5; D: TRBD2; V: TRBV7-9; DNA: TGTGCCAGCAGCTTACTAGCGGGGCTCCAGACCCAGTACTTC; CDR3: CASSLLAGLQTQYF
size: few; J: TRBJ1-2; D: TRBD1; V: TRBV29-1; DNA: TGCAGCGCGAGGGACAGGGGAAACTATGGCTACACCTTC; CDR3: CSARDRGNYGYTF
size: NA; J: TRBJ1-3; D: NA; V: TRBV6-5; DNA: TGTGCCAGCAGTTTATTGGACAATGCCTCTGGAAACACCATATATTTT; CDR3: CASSLLDNASGNTIYF
size: few; J: TRBJ1-2; D: TRBD1; V: TRBV5-8; DNA: TGTGCCAGCAGCCGCGACAGGGACTACTATGGCTACACCTTC; CDR3: CASSRDRDYYGYTF
size: NA; J: TRBJ1-1; D: NA; V: TRBV4-3; DNA: TGCGCCGGTGACTCTCGGGTGAACACTGAAGCTTTCTTT; CDR3: CAGDSRVNTEAFF
size: NA; J: TRBJ2-3; D: TRBD1; V: TRBV7-2; DNA: TGTGCCAGCAGCCCAGAGACAGGGACAGCTACGCAGTATTTT; CDR3: CASSPETGTATQYF
size: NA; J: TRBJ1-2; D: NA; V: TRBV5-1; DNA: TGCGCCAGCAGCGAAAAATCGGACATCGGATTCTATGGCTACACCTTC; CDR3: CASSEKSDIGFYGYTF
size: NA; J: TRBJ1-6; D: NA; V: TRBV9; DNA: TGTGCCAGCAGCGTAGGGGCAGATTATAATTCACCCCTCCACTTT; CDR3: CASSVGADYNSPLHF